This TCR beta chain was retrieved from a study of shared clonotypes between healthy human individuals. This CDR3 spans 16 amino acids. V gave up 6 bases and J gave up 0 bases; unmatched junction bases: 4. Germline loops: CDR1 SGHTA, CDR2 FQGNSA. Deep-level assay runs were performed. Profiled with immunoSEQ multiplex PCR; TCRdb holds only in-frame clones, not every one. Here the sample spans 550,000 to 700,000 clones, 73% being singletons. This TCR was recovered from a woman under 40 in good health. Sequenced material: memory CD4+ T cells sorted from blood. The subset: CD45RA-negative fraction. This chain uses TRBV7-2 with TRBJ2-1; 11 bases are a match to TRBD2. CDR3 amino acids: CASSTSGGSSYNEQFF. The CDR3 DNA is TGTGCCAGCAGTACTAGCGGGGGAAGCTCCTACAATGAGCAGTTCTTC.